This T cell receptor beta chain comes out of a study of blood T cell repertoires in COVID-19 (dated by TCRdb to about 2020). Context from the whole study: Samples from collaborators originated in the United States, Italy and Spain and spanned both the acute and convalescent phases of COVID-19. The prospective study material was composed of cDNA or gDNA derived from T cells, B-cell-depleted T cells, or PBMCs. Subjects who had been exposed to COVID-19, were actively infected with it, or had recovered from it provided the deeply sampled blood TCRbeta repertoires that made up the dataset. The repertoires were released in a freely available public database meant as a resource for research on the immune response to SARS-CoV-2. The samples were drawn from the first 160 participants of the ongoing ImmuneRACE study and from some 1,300 subjects provided by 6 global collaborators. Sample metadata almost always included a de-identified subject ID, COVID-19 status, age in years and sex. HLA class I and class II types, where available, came from metadata supplied by the sample provider rather than from assay-based typing. The full study reports these points: Clinical and demographic metadata were provided uncurated, with the amount varying by source and participant.

As regards this clone: Its recognized antigen is unknown. Base qualities are not at hand, and no much larger clone is one base apart.

Participants in the prospective study were enrolled through a virtual design, were aged roughly 18 to 90 years, and lived in under 25 United States geographic areas. To assign participants to cohorts, the prospective study relied on clinical history that participants themselves reported in a screening survey and a study questionnaire. For ImmuneRACE Cohort 3, a participant was defined as recovered based on two consecutive negative NP/OP PCR tests, clearance by a healthcare professional, or resolution of symptoms. In the prospective study, mobile phlebotomists collected whole blood, serum and a nasopharyngeal or oropharyngeal swab from each participant. Over a 2-month period, participants in the prospective study had the option of providing additional blood draws and questionnaires. Prospective study blood samples were shipped either frozen or at room temperature before DNA extraction. TCRbeta CDR3 regions were amplified from genomic DNA using the immunoSEQ Assay, a bias-controlled multiplex PCR. As for the original processing: The number of nucleated cells in each sample was estimated by amplification of reference gene primers within the assay. To quantify the absolute abundance of each unique TCRbeta CDR3 rearrangement, sequence reads were collapsed and filtered. For each sample, productive Simpson clonality was calculated by taking the square root of Simpson's diversity index across productive rearrangements. TCRdb obtained this table from immuneACCESS and retained in-frame rearrangements with V and J assigned. These tables miss some clones; where compared with another copy, unresolved V genes account for less than half of the shortfall, and the remainder is unexplained. The V and J calls and clone size come from that table; D and trimming were worked out from the DNA. A total of roughly 170,000 clones appear in this sample, more than 65% of them only once. Of the sample, 15% to 20% falls within the top ten clones.

The CDR3 measures 16 amino acids from cysteine to phenylalanine. Of all the DNA, just the CDR3 is kept, 48 bases in frame from base 1. Relative to germline, V is missing 4 bases and J is missing 6 bases, with 7 bases of the junction outside any gene match. The germline V gene specifies SGHTA as CDR1 and FQGNSA as CDR2. The rearrangement combines TRBV7-2 with TRBJ2-1, and TRBD2 matches 12 of the central bases. The sample comprised PBMCs or T cells enriched from blood (not recorded which). The clonotype comes from a man aged 60-69 years who had recovered from COVID-19. The nucleotides read TGTGCCAGCAGCTCACAAATACTAGCGGGGGGCAATGAGCAGTTCTTC. It encodes CASSSQILAGGNEQFF.